Listed below are T cell receptor beta chains from one sample, sequenced in a study of T cells in Graves' hyperthyroidism and ophthalmopathy. TCRdb fed the multiplex PCR reads into MiXCR, producing one record per CDR3 protein. Of 600,000 or so distinct CDR3 sequences listed, about 17% were seen once; the top ten hold approximately 3.8%. What was sequenced was blood. Receptors were obtained from a woman younger than 45 with Graves' hyperthyroidism. The CDR3 runs from the conserved cysteine through the conserved F or W. D genes are given only for firm matches. The size entry is marked missing in some rows and otherwise reads once, few, many or a size class.

clone size	D gene	V gene	J gene	CDR3 DNA	CDR3 protein
-	-	TRBV27	TRBJ2-1	TGTGCCAGCAGTTTATCAATTCGGGGACGGAAGCAGTTCTTC	CASSLSIRGRKQFF
few	TRBD1	TRBV9	TRBJ2-1	TGTGCCAGCAGCGCTTTGGGACAGGCCTCCTACAATGAGCAGTTCTTC	CASSALGQASYNEQFF
-	-	TRBV25-1	TRBJ1-1	TGTGCCAGCACCGAACAGGGAACCTGGACCACTGAAGCTTTCTTT	CASTEQGTWTTEAFF
-	TRBD1	TRBV12-3/TRBV12-4	TRBJ1-5	TGTGCCAGCAGTCCCCGGACAGGGTTCAATCAGCCCCAGCATTTT	CASSPRTGFNQPQHF
-	TRBD1	TRBV5-1	TRBJ1-4	TGCGCCAGCAGCTCACAAACAGGGGGGACTAATGAAAAACTGTTTTTT	CASSSQTGGTNEKLFF
many	TRBD2	TRBV28	TRBJ2-1	TGTGCCAGCAGTTTAGGGACTACCGACAAAAAGCAGTTCTTC	CASSLGTTDKKQFF
-	TRBD2	TRBV2	TRBJ2-5	TGTGCCAGCAGTGAACGGGGGCCCAGCGGGAGACAAGAGACCCAGTACTTC	CASSERGPSGRQETQYF
-	-	TRBV27	TRBJ2-1	TGTGCCAGCAGTCCCCAGGGGTTAATCGGGAATGAGCAGTTCTTC	CASSPQGLIGNEQFF
-	TRBD1	TRBV9	TRBJ2-7	TGTGCCAGCAGCGTAGAGACAGGGGGTTCCTACGAGCAGTACTTC	CASSVETGGSYEQYF
many	-	TRBV6-1	TRBJ2-1	TGTGCCAGCAGGAACGATAGGGGCCCCTACAATGAGCAGTTCTTC	CASRNDRGPYNEQFF
few	-	TRBV5-1	TRBJ2-1	TGCGCCAGCAGCTTGGGAGGCGGGACAAGAGAGCAGTTCTTC	CASSLGGGTREQFF
many	-	TRBV7-2	TRBJ1-2	TGTGCCAGCAGCTTGGGCCGGGACGCGAACTATGGCTACACCTTC	CASSLGRDANYGYTF
-	-	TRBV15	TRBJ2-3	TGTGCCACCAGCCATGATACTAGCACAGATACGCAGTATTTT	CATSHDTSTDTQYF
once	-	TRBV30	TRBJ2-2	TGTGCCTGTCAACTAGCCCCGAACACCGGGGAGCTGTTTTTT	CACQLAPNTGELFF
few	-	TRBV24-1	TRBJ2-2	TGTGCCACCAGTGACACCCAGCGAGGGGTTCAGGCCGGGGAGCTGTTTTTT	CATSDTQRGVQAGELFF
many	-	TRBV28	TRBJ2-6	TGTGCCAGCCGGGACGGCTCCTCTGGGGCCAACGTCCTGACTTTC	CASRDGSSGANVLTF
few	-	TRBV7-3	TRBJ2-3	TGTGCCAGCAGCTTAAATGCGTACACAGATACGCAGTATTTT	CASSLNAYTDTQYF
many	-	TRBV30	TRBJ1-2	TGTGCCTGGAGTGTCGAGGGGACCTATGGCTACACCTTC	CAWSVEGTYGYTF
-	TRBD2	TRBV9	TRBJ2-1	TGTGCCAGCAGCGTTAGCGGGAGTTCTATGGATGAGCAGTTCTTC	CASSVSGSSMDEQFF
-	TRBD2	TRBV6-5	TRBJ2-1	TGTGCCAGCAGTTACTCGACTGCTGGACTAGCGGGAGACGAGCAGTTCTTC	CASSYSTAGLAGDEQFF
-	-	TRBV4-3	TRBJ2-3	TGCGCCAGCAGCCAAGAACGGGGATGGACAGATACGCAGTATTTT	CASSQERGWTDTQYF
once	TRBD2	TRBV5-1	TRBJ2-1	TGCGCCAGCAGCTTGGATCCTAGCGGCTACAATGAGCAGTTCTTC	CASSLDPSGYNEQFF
many	-	TRBV28	TRBJ2-7	TGTGCCAGCAGGGGTCCGTACGAGCAGTACTTC	CASRGPYEQYF
few	TRBD2	TRBV9	TRBJ2-2	TGTGCCAGCAGCGCGGGCGGGAGGTGGACCGGGGAGCTGTTTTTT	CASSAGGRWTGELFF
many	-	TRBV12-3/TRBV12-4	TRBJ1-1	TGTGCCAGCACCACCCGGCCCCAGGGTGGGAACACTGAAGCTTTCTTT	CASTTRPQGGNTEAFF
many	-	TRBV12-3/TRBV12-4	TRBJ2-5	TGTGCCAGCAGTTTTTTTCCAATACGGGCCCACCAAGAGACCCAGTACTTC	CASSFFPIRAHQETQYF
few	-	TRBV14	TRBJ2-1	TGTGCCAGCAGCCCTCTAGCACTGTGGGATGAGCAGTTCTTC	CASSPLALWDEQFF
many	-	TRBV11-2	TRBJ2-2	TGTGCCAGCAGCTTAGATTTGGTAATTGCCGGGGAGCTGTTTTTT	CASSLDLVIAGELFF
many	TRBD2	TRBV28	TRBJ2-7	TGTGCCAGCAGTTCGGGACTAGCGGGAGTTGCCTCCTACGAGCAGTACTTC	CASSSGLAGVASYEQYF
-	-	TRBV20-1	TRBJ1-3	TGCAGTGCAGGGAGGGGATTAAGCGTCGGTGGAAACACCATATATTTT	CSAGRGLSVGGNTIYF
many	TRBD1	TRBV27	TRBJ2-7	TGTGCCAGCAGCCCGGACAGGGGCAAGCAGTACTTC	CASSPDRGKQYF
-	TRBD2	TRBV9	TRBJ2-3	TGTGCCAGCAGCCTCGGGGGGGATGATACGCAGTATTTT	CASSLGGDDTQYF
-	-	TRBV5-1	TRBJ1-1	TGCGCCAGCAGCCCCAGGGGAGCTGAAGCTTTCTTT	CASSPRGAEAFF
few	TRBD2	TRBV20-1	TRBJ2-5	TGCAGCCCTTCTCCTAACGGGAGGGCTTCAAAGACCCAGTACTTC	CSPSPNGRASKTQYF
-	-	TRBV4-1	TRBJ2-7	TGCGCCAGCAGCCAAGCCAGCACCCCAGAGGGGGAGCAGTACTTC	CASSQASTPEGEQYF